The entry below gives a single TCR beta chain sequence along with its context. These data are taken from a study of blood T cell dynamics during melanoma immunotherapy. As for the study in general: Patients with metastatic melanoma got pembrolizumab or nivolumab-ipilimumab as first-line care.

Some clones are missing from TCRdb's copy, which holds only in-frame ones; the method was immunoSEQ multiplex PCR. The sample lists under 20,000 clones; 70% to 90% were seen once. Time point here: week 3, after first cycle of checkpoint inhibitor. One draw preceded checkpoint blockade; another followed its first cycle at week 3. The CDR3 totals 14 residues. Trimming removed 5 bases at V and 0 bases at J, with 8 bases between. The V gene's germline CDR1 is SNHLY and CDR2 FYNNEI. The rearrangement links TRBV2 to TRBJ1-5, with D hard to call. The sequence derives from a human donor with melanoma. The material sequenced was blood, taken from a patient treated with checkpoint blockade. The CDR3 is CASSYTDSNQPQHF. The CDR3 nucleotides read TGTGCCAGCAGTTACACAGATAGCAATCAGCCCCAGCATTTT.